Listed below are T cell receptor beta chains from one sample, sequenced in a study of early T cells in non-severe SARS-CoV-2 infection. MiXCR was run by TCRdb on the 5' RACE reads, yielding one entry per CDR3 protein. Of some 64,000 distinct CDR3 sequences listed, 9% to 10% are singletons. The sample here was whole blood, taken at baseline. The receptors stem from an adult who was a healthcare worker with PCR-confirmed SARS-CoV-2 infection or an uninfected control (not recorded which). CDR3s include the opening cysteine and the closing phenylalanine or tryptophan. The order of the fields is J gene, V gene, CDR3 length, D gene, CDR3 protein. D genes are given only for firm matches.

j_gene: TRBJ2-1
v_gene: TRBV11-1
len: 16
d_gene: TRBD1
CDR3aa: CASSLVGQENYNEQFF

j_gene: TRBJ1-2
v_gene: TRBV28
len: 13
d_gene: TRBD1
CDR3aa: CASTATGGVGYTF

j_gene: TRBJ1-6
v_gene: TRBV7-3
len: 13
d_gene: NA
CDR3aa: CASSPLQGSPLHF

j_gene: TRBJ2-3
v_gene: TRBV15
len: 12
d_gene: NA
CDR3aa: CATSTHTDTQYF

j_gene: TRBJ2-5
v_gene: TRBV14
len: 17
d_gene: NA
CDR3aa: CASSQDSLGTGEETQYF

j_gene: TRBJ2-7
v_gene: TRBV5-1
len: 12
d_gene: NA
CDR3aa: CASSSSVNEQYF

j_gene: TRBJ1-1
v_gene: TRBV7-8
len: 14
d_gene: TRBD1
CDR3aa: CASSFTGETTEAFF

j_gene: TRBJ2-4
v_gene: TRBV28
len: 15
d_gene: NA
CDR3aa: CASYSEAIAKNIQYF

j_gene: TRBJ2-2
v_gene: TRBV9
len: 14
d_gene: NA
CDR3aa: CASSVDHFTGELFF

j_gene: TRBJ2-7
v_gene: TRBV19
len: 16
d_gene: TRBD1
CDR3aa: CASRRTGGDKPYEQYF

j_gene: TRBJ2-5
v_gene: TRBV5-6
len: 15
d_gene: NA
CDR3aa: CASSLVGGNGETQYF

j_gene: TRBJ2-2
v_gene: TRBV19
len: 15
d_gene: TRBD2
CDR3aa: CASSTGAGGTGELFF

j_gene: TRBJ2-2
v_gene: TRBV6-2/TRBV6-3
len: 14
d_gene: NA
CDR3aa: CASNIQGVPGELFF

j_gene: TRBJ2-1
v_gene: TRBV20-1
len: 16
d_gene: TRBD2
CDR3aa: CSAGSGSGRSDNEQFF

j_gene: TRBJ1-1
v_gene: TRBV6-1
len: 13
d_gene: NA
CDR3aa: CAINYSGQTQAFF

j_gene: TRBJ1-1
v_gene: TRBV2
len: 13
d_gene: NA
CDR3aa: CASSEGKNTEAFF

j_gene: TRBJ2-2
v_gene: TRBV18
len: 15
d_gene: NA
CDR3aa: CASSPWQGNTGELFF

j_gene: TRBJ2-2
v_gene: TRBV28
len: 13
d_gene: NA
CDR3aa: CASMGTNTGELFF

j_gene: TRBJ2-7
v_gene: TRBV24-1
len: 13
d_gene: TRBD2
CDR3aa: CATSPSGSGVQYF

j_gene: TRBJ2-1
v_gene: TRBV14
len: 16
d_gene: NA
CDR3aa: CASSPEPDPPYNEQFF

j_gene: TRBJ1-5
v_gene: TRBV7-2
len: 15
d_gene: NA
CDR3aa: CASSLRDRDNQPQHF

j_gene: TRBJ2-2
v_gene: TRBV29-1
len: 12
d_gene: NA
CDR3aa: CSVGQRTGELFF

j_gene: TRBJ2-5
v_gene: TRBV2
len: 14
d_gene: NA
CDR3aa: CASSEVGRGETQYF

j_gene: TRBJ1-5
v_gene: TRBV18
len: 16
d_gene: NA
CDR3aa: CASSPGAGLRNQPQHF

j_gene: TRBJ2-7
v_gene: TRBV14
len: 12
d_gene: NA
CDR3aa: CASSQDRGGQYF

j_gene: TRBJ2-5
v_gene: TRBV11-2
len: 13
d_gene: NA
CDR3aa: CASSFRVQETQYF

j_gene: TRBJ1-1
v_gene: TRBV30
len: 15
d_gene: NA
CDR3aa: CAWSVWGGMNTEAFF

j_gene: TRBJ2-7
v_gene: TRBV7-2
len: 13
d_gene: NA
CDR3aa: CASSRGISYEQYF

j_gene: TRBJ1-5
v_gene: TRBV18
len: 15
d_gene: TRBD1
CDR3aa: CASSPRRDRDQPQHF

j_gene: TRBJ1-5
v_gene: TRBV7-2
len: 15
d_gene: NA
CDR3aa: CASSLGQGRDQPQHF

j_gene: TRBJ2-5
v_gene: TRBV5-1
len: 14
d_gene: NA
CDR3aa: CASSQGSDKETQYF